A selection of T cell receptor beta chains follows, all from one sample in a study of response to subunit inactivated influenza vaccine. TCRdb analysed the RT-PCR reads with MiXCR anew, one entry per CDR3 protein. The profile shows more than 700,000 distinct CDR3 sequences, around 21% of them singletons. This specimen was PBMCs from blood, taken approximately 5 days after vaccination. These receptors were taken from a man in his fifties or sixties who received an inactivated influenza vaccine. Each CDR3 is given with its conserved first and last residue. A D gene is named only where the DNA matches it firmly. Clone sizes are given selectively: once, few, many, or a class where the clone is expanded.

D gene: .
clone size: .
V gene: TRBV4-3
J gene: TRBJ2-3
CDR3 DNA: TGCGCCAGCAGCCCAACGTGGGCAGATACGCAGTATTTT
CDR3 protein: CASSPTWADTQYF

D gene: TRBD2
clone size: .
V gene: TRBV18
J gene: TRBJ2-3
CDR3 DNA: TGTGCCAGCTCATCCAGGACTAGCGGGAGTATAGATACGCAGTATTTT
CDR3 protein: CASSSRTSGSIDTQYF

D gene: .
clone size: many
V gene: TRBV7-2
J gene: TRBJ2-1
CDR3 DNA: TGTGCCAGCAGCTTAGATCGAGGTTCGGAGCAGTTCTTC
CDR3 protein: CASSLDRGSEQFF

D gene: TRBD2
clone size: .
V gene: TRBV11-2
J gene: TRBJ2-2
CDR3 DNA: TGTGCCAGCAGCACAGCGGGGGGGCCATACACCGGGGAGCTGTTTTTT
CDR3 protein: CASSTAGGPYTGELFF

D gene: .
clone size: few
V gene: TRBV20-1
J gene: TRBJ2-7
CDR3 DNA: TGCAGTGCTAGAGGGACCGGGACGGTCTACGAGCAGTACTTC
CDR3 protein: CSARGTGTVYEQYF

D gene: .
clone size: few
V gene: TRBV4-2
J gene: TRBJ1-5
CDR3 DNA: TGTGCCAGCAGCCAAGATCCCCAGAATCAGCCCCAGCATTTT
CDR3 protein: CASSQDPQNQPQHF

D gene: .
clone size: few
V gene: TRBV15
J gene: TRBJ1-1
CDR3 DNA: TGTGCCACCAGCAGAGGTCACAGCCTTATGAACACTGAAGCTTTCTTT
CDR3 protein: CATSRGHSLMNTEAFF

D gene: TRBD2
clone size: .
V gene: TRBV27
J gene: TRBJ2-3
CDR3 DNA: TGTGCCAGCAGTTTACTGGCTAGCGGGGGGGCGGGGGATACGCAGTATTTT
CDR3 protein: CASSLLASGGAGDTQYF

D gene: TRBD2
clone size: few
V gene: TRBV12-3/TRBV12-4
J gene: TRBJ2-1
CDR3 DNA: TGCGCCACGGGAGGGCCCGGAAATGAGCAGTTCTTC
CDR3 protein: CATGGPGNEQFF

D gene: .
clone size: many
V gene: TRBV20-1
J gene: TRBJ2-5
CDR3 DNA: TGCAGTGCTAGAGATAAGGACGGGACCCAGTACTTC
CDR3 protein: CSARDKDGTQYF

D gene: .
clone size: .
V gene: TRBV20-1
J gene: TRBJ1-6
CDR3 DNA: TGCAGTGCTAGAGATAGGAGGAAGGGGGGTGGTTCACCCCTCCACTTT
CDR3 protein: CSARDRRKGGGSPLHF

D gene: .
clone size: few
V gene: TRBV11-2
J gene: TRBJ2-2
CDR3 DNA: TGTGCCAGCAGCTTAGGTTTGACTAGGGGCCTCCGCCTGAACACCGGGGAGCTGTTTTTT
CDR3 protein: CASSLGLTRGLRLNTGELFF

D gene: TRBD1
clone size: .
V gene: TRBV7-9
J gene: TRBJ2-7
CDR3 DNA: TGTGCCAGCAGCTCCGGGACAGGGTTCAACGAGCAGTACTTC
CDR3 protein: CASSSGTGFNEQYF

D gene: TRBD1
clone size: .
V gene: TRBV11-2
J gene: TRBJ2-7
CDR3 DNA: TGTGCCAGCAGCCAGTCCAGACAGGGAATCGAGCAGTACTTC
CDR3 protein: CASSQSRQGIEQYF

D gene: .
clone size: few
V gene: TRBV4-3
J gene: TRBJ1-1
CDR3 DNA: TGCGCCAGCAGCCAAGTGGCTTACTCTGCCTTGCAGCCCACTGAAGCTTTCTTT
CDR3 protein: CASSQVAYSALQPTEAFF

D gene: TRBD2
clone size: .
V gene: TRBV20-1
J gene: TRBJ2-7
CDR3 DNA: TGCAGTGCAGCGAACGGACTAGCTACCGGCGAGCAGTACTTC
CDR3 protein: CSAANGLATGEQYF

D gene: .
clone size: .
V gene: TRBV5-1
J gene: TRBJ2-7
CDR3 DNA: TGCGCCAGCAGCTTTCCAAACAGGGAGCACTACGAGCAGTACTTC
CDR3 protein: CASSFPNREHYEQYF

D gene: TRBD1
clone size: .
V gene: TRBV7-9
J gene: TRBJ1-2
CDR3 DNA: TGTGCCAGCAGCTATCGGGACAGGGGATTTGGCTACACCTTC
CDR3 protein: CASSYRDRGFGYTF

D gene: .
clone size: few
V gene: TRBV6-1
J gene: TRBJ2-1
CDR3 DNA: TGTGCCAGCAGTGAAAGCAGGACCGGGCAGTTCTTC
CDR3 protein: CASSESRTGQFF

D gene: .
clone size: many
V gene: TRBV12-3/TRBV12-4
J gene: TRBJ2-2
CDR3 DNA: TGTGCCAGCAGTTTGGCCCTATCAGCCGGGGAGCTGTTTTTT
CDR3 protein: CASSLALSAGELFF

D gene: TRBD1
clone size: many
V gene: TRBV7-3
J gene: TRBJ2-1
CDR3 DNA: TGTGCCAGCAGCCCAGGGGGTCTGAAAAATGAGCAGTTCTTC
CDR3 protein: CASSPGGLKNEQFF

D gene: .
clone size: .
V gene: TRBV10-3
J gene: TRBJ2-3
CDR3 DNA: TGTGCCATCAGGGTCCGGGGCCCCAACACAGATACGCAGTATTTT
CDR3 protein: CAIRVRGPNTDTQYF

D gene: .
clone size: .
V gene: TRBV29-1
J gene: TRBJ2-3
CDR3 DNA: TGCAGCGTTGAAGGCGGCGCGGGTTTGGATACAGATACGCAGTATTTT
CDR3 protein: CSVEGGAGLDTDTQYF

D gene: .
clone size: .
V gene: TRBV7-2
J gene: TRBJ2-7
CDR3 DNA: TGTGCCAGCAGCTTAGACGGGCCCGCCTACGAGCAGTACTTC
CDR3 protein: CASSLDGPAYEQYF

D gene: .
clone size: once
V gene: TRBV3-1
J gene: TRBJ2-1
CDR3 DNA: TGTGCCAGCAGCCAGCCCTCAGGCAATGAGCACTTCTTC
CDR3 protein: CASSQPSGNEHFF

D gene: .
clone size: .
V gene: TRBV4-2
J gene: TRBJ1-2
CDR3 DNA: TGTGCCAGCAGCCAAGATCTTCGATATGGCTACACCTTC
CDR3 protein: CASSQDLRYGYTF

D gene: TRBD2
clone size: few
V gene: TRBV9
J gene: TRBJ2-2
CDR3 DNA: TGTGCCAGCAGCCCATCGGGACTAGCGGTCGAAGAGCTGTTTTTT
CDR3 protein: CASSPSGLAVEELFF

D gene: .
clone size: few
V gene: TRBV6-1
J gene: TRBJ1-2
CDR3 DNA: TGTGCCGTCGCGGCAGGCCAATACAGTGGCTACACCTTC
CDR3 protein: CAVAAGQYSGYTF

D gene: TRBD1
clone size: .
V gene: TRBV2
J gene: TRBJ1-5
CDR3 DNA: TGTGCCAGCAGTGTAAGGGGACAGGGTGTCCTAACGAGCAATCAGCCCCAGCATTTT
CDR3 protein: CASSVRGQGVLTSNQPQHF

D gene: TRBD2
clone size: few
V gene: TRBV12-3/TRBV12-4
J gene: TRBJ2-7
CDR3 DNA: TGTGCCAGCAGCCGTAGACTAGCGGGGAACTCCTACGAGCAGTACTTC
CDR3 protein: CASSRRLAGNSYEQYF

D gene: .
clone size: .
V gene: TRBV6-5
J gene: TRBJ2-7
CDR3 DNA: TGTGCCAGCAGTTACGATGGGCGAGTAAACGAGCAGTACTTC
CDR3 protein: CASSYDGRVNEQYF

D gene: .
clone size: few
V gene: TRBV6-5
J gene: TRBJ2-1
CDR3 DNA: TGTGCCAGCAGTTACGCTGGGGAGGTTGTCGATGAGCAGTTCTTC
CDR3 protein: CASSYAGEVVDEQFF

D gene: TRBD1
clone size: few
V gene: TRBV28
J gene: TRBJ2-7
CDR3 DNA: TGTGCCAGCAGCATTAAAACGGGACAGGACGAGCAGTACTTC
CDR3 protein: CASSIKTGQDEQYF

D gene: TRBD1
clone size: .
V gene: TRBV7-9
J gene: TRBJ1-4
CDR3 DNA: TGTGCCAGCAGCTACGGACAGGGAGGGGCTGAAAAACTGTTTTTT
CDR3 protein: CASSYGQGGAEKLFF

D gene: .
clone size: many
V gene: TRBV4-1
J gene: TRBJ1-6
CDR3 DNA: TGCGCCAGCAGCCAAGGCCTCTGGCCCCTCCACTTT
CDR3 protein: CASSQGLWPLHF

D gene: .
clone size: .
V gene: TRBV7-2
J gene: TRBJ2-1
CDR3 DNA: TGTGCCAGCAGCCCCCAGACTTACAATGAGCAGTTCTTC
CDR3 protein: CASSPQTYNEQFF

D gene: .
clone size: .
V gene: TRBV6-2/TRBV6-3
J gene: TRBJ1-1
CDR3 DNA: TGTGCCACCCATCACCGATGGGGAGGAGGAAACACTGAAGCTTTCTTT
CDR3 protein: CATHHRWGGGNTEAFF

D gene: TRBD1
clone size: few
V gene: TRBV20-1
J gene: TRBJ1-2
CDR3 DNA: TGCAGTGCTTTGGACAGGGACAGGGAGGACTATGGCTACACCTTC
CDR3 protein: CSALDRDREDYGYTF

D gene: .
clone size: .
V gene: TRBV12-3/TRBV12-4
J gene: TRBJ1-6
CDR3 DNA: TGTGCCAGCAGGCTCCGGGAGGTCAATTCACCCCTCCACTTT
CDR3 protein: CASRLREVNSPLHF

D gene: .
clone size: .
V gene: TRBV6-1
J gene: TRBJ1-1
CDR3 DNA: TGTGCCAGCAGGGCCGGCGCGAACACTGAAGCTTTCTTT
CDR3 protein: CASRAGANTEAFF

D gene: TRBD1
clone size: .
V gene: TRBV5-1
J gene: TRBJ2-7
CDR3 DNA: TGCGCCAGCACACAGGGGCCCTCCTACGAGCAGTACTTC
CDR3 protein: CASTQGPSYEQYF

D gene: .
clone size: few
V gene: TRBV7-2
J gene: TRBJ1-2
CDR3 DNA: TGTGCCAGCAGCTTAGTCGGGACCCTGAACTATGGCTACACCTTC
CDR3 protein: CASSLVGTLNYGYTF

D gene: .
clone size: .
V gene: TRBV11-2
J gene: TRBJ2-1
CDR3 DNA: TGTGCCAGCAGCACGCCCCGACAGATCAATGAGCAGTTCTTC
CDR3 protein: CASSTPRQINEQFF

D gene: .
clone size: .
V gene: TRBV6-1
J gene: TRBJ2-5
CDR3 DNA: TGTGCCAGCAGGACAGCGAAGAGGACTGAACAAGAGACCCAGTACTTC
CDR3 protein: CASRTAKRTEQETQYF

D gene: TRBD1
clone size: .
V gene: TRBV11-2
J gene: TRBJ2-5
CDR3 DNA: TGTGCCAGCAGCGTACTTGGGACAGGGTTGGTAGAGACCCAGTACTTC
CDR3 protein: CASSVLGTGLVETQYF

D gene: .
clone size: .
V gene: TRBV18
J gene: TRBJ2-7
CDR3 DNA: TGTGCCAGCTCACCACCCGTAGGAACCTACGAGCAGTACTTC
CDR3 protein: CASSPPVGTYEQYF

D gene: .
clone size: few
V gene: TRBV7-9
J gene: TRBJ1-5
CDR3 DNA: TGTGCCAGCAGCTTAGGGGCCGTACAGCCCCAGCATTTT
CDR3 protein: CASSLGAVQPQHF

D gene: TRBD2
clone size: .
V gene: TRBV28
J gene: TRBJ2-1
CDR3 DNA: TGTGCCAGCGGGACTAGCGGGAGATACAATGAGCAGTTCTTC
CDR3 protein: CASGTSGRYNEQFF

D gene: .
clone size: few
V gene: TRBV15
J gene: TRBJ2-7
CDR3 DNA: TGTGCCACCAGCAGAGGTTCCGTCGGAAGCTCCTACGAGCAGTACTTC
CDR3 protein: CATSRGSVGSSYEQYF

D gene: TRBD2
clone size: .
V gene: TRBV4-2
J gene: TRBJ2-7
CDR3 DNA: TGTGCCAGCAGCCAGCTAGCGGGAGCGGAGCAGTACTTC
CDR3 protein: CASSQLAGAEQYF

D gene: .
clone size: few
V gene: TRBV11-2
J gene: TRBJ1-4
CDR3 DNA: TGTGCCAGCAGCTTAGTCGGCAGGGGCCTTGCAACTAATGAAAAACTGTTTTTT
CDR3 protein: CASSLVGRGLATNEKLFF

D gene: .
clone size: .
V gene: TRBV7-9
J gene: TRBJ2-5
CDR3 DNA: TGTGCCAGCAGCCCCTACCCGCAGGGATTGGAGACCCAGTACTTC
CDR3 protein: CASSPYPQGLETQYF

D gene: TRBD2
clone size: few
V gene: TRBV20-1
J gene: TRBJ2-1
CDR3 DNA: TGCAGTGCTAGAGTTCCGGGGACTAGCGGAGACAATGAGCAGTTCTTC
CDR3 protein: CSARVPGTSGDNEQFF

D gene: .
clone size: .
V gene: TRBV6-5
J gene: TRBJ2-7
CDR3 DNA: TGTGCCAGCAGTTCCGGGGGCCGAGGTAACGAGCAGTACTTC
CDR3 protein: CASSSGGRGNEQYF

D gene: .
clone size: .
V gene: TRBV11-2
J gene: TRBJ2-3
CDR3 DNA: TGTGCCAGCAGCTTAGATCCCAGGCCCACAGATACGCAGTATTTT
CDR3 protein: CASSLDPRPTDTQYF